This T cell receptor beta chain was captured in a study of T-cell memory formation after mild COVID-19. Whole-study results and caveats: There were some responding clones in pre-infection memory, which suggested that cross-reactive memory had joined.

This clonotype was counted between two and nine times. What it recognizes is unknown. The CDR3 runs 15 residues. Germline CDR1 is MNHEY and CDR2 is SVGAGI. V gave up 0 bases and J gave up 3 bases, with 11 bases separating them. From the 5' RACE reads, TCRdb called clonotypes with MiXCR, one entry per CDR3 protein. Of roughly 150,000 distinct CDR3 sequences listed, 13% to 15% are singletons. The sample taken for sequencing was PBMCs or a T cell subset sorted from them (not recorded which). This sequence was found in an adult woman who had mild COVID-19 (a few samples of this study predate the infection). Cell type and time point are not known. The rearrangement joins TRBV6-5 to TRBJ1-1, with D hard to call. This CDR3 reads CASSYSTKGYTEAFF. The CDR3 region has the DNA TGTGCCAGCAGTTACTCGACGAAAGGGTACACTGAAGCTTTCTTT.